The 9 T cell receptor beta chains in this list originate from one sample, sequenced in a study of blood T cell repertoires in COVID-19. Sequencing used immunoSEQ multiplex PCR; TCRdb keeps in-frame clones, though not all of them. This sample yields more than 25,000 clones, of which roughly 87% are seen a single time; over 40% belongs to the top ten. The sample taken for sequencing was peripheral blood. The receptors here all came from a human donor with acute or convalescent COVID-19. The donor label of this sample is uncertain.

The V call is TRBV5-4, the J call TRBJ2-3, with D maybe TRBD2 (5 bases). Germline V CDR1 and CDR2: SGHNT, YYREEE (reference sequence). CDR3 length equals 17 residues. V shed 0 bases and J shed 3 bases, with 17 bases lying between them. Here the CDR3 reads CASSLAPRVGDTDTQYF. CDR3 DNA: TGTGCCAGCAGCTTGGCCCCGAGAGTCGGGGATACAGATACGCAGTATTTT.

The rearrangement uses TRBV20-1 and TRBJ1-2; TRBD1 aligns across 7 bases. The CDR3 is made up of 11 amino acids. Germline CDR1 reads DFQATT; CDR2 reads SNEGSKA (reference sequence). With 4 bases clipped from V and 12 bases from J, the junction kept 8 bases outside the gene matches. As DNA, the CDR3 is TGCAGTGCTATGGGACAGCTCGTTAACACCTTC. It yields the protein CSAMGQLVNTF.

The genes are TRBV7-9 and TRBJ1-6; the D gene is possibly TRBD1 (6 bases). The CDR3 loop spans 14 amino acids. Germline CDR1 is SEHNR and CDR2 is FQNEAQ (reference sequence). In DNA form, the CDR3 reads TGTGCATCCACTGCAGGGGCCTATAATTCACCCCTCCACTTT. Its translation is CASTAGAYNSPLHF. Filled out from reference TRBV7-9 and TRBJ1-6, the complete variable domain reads DTGVSQNPRHKITKRGQNVTFRCDPISEHNRLYWYRQTLGQGPEFLTYFQNEAQLEKSRLLSDRFSAERPKGSFSTLEIQRTEQGDSAMYLCASTAGAYNSPLHFGNGTRLTVT.

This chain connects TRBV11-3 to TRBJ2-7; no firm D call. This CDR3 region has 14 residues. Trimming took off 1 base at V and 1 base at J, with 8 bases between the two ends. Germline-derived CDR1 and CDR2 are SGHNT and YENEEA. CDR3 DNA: TGTGCCAGCAGCTTAGGGCGGTTTTCCTACGAGCAGTACTTC. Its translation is CASSLGRFSYEQYF.

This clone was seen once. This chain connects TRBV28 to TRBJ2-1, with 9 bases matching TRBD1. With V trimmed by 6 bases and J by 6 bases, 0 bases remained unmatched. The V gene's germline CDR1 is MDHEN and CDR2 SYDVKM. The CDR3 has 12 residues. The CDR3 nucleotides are TGTGCCAGCAGGGGACAGGGCAATGAGCAGTTCTTC. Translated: CASRGQGNEQFF.

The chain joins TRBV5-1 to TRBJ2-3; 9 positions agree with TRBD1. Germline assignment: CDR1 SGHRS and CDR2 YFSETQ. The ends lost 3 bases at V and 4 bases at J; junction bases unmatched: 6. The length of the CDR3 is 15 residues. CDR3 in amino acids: CASSSPGQGADTQYF. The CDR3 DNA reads TGCGCCAGCAGCTCCCCGGGACAGGGTGCAGATACGCAGTATTTT. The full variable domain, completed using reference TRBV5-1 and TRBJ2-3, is KAGVTQTPRYLIKTRGQQVTLSCSPISGHRSVSWYQQTPGQGLQFLFEYFSETQRNKGNFPGRFSGRQFSNSRSEMNVSTLELGDSALYLCASSSPGQGADTQYFGPGTRLTVL.

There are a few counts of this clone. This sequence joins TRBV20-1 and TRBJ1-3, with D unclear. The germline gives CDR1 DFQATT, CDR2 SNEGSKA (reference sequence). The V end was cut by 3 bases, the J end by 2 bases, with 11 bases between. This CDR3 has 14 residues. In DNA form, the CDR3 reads TGCAGTGCTAGTGGAAGGAGGACTGGAAACACCATATATTTT. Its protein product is CSASGRRTGNTIYF.

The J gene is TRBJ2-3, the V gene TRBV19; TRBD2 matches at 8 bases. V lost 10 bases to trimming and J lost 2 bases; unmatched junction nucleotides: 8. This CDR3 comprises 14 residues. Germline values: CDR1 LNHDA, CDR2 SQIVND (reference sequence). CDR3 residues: CATKSGGPTDTQYF. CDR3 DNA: TGTGCCACCAAAAGCGGGGGCCCCACAGATACGCAGTATTTT.

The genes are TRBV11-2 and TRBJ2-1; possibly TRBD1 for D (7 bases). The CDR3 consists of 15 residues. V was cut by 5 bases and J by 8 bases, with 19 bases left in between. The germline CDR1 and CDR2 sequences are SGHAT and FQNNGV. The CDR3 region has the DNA TGTGCCAGCAGCCCCCAAGGTGGAGGGGGCGATGAGCAGTTCTTC. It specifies CASSPQGGGGDEQFF.